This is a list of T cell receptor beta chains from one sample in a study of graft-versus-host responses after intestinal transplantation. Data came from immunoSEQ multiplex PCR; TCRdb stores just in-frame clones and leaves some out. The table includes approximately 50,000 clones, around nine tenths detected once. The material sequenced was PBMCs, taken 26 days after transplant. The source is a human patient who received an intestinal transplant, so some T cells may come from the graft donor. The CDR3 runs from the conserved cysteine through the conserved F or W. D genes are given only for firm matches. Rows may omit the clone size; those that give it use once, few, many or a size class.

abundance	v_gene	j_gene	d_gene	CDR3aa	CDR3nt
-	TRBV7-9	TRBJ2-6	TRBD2	CASSFVAGGHSGANVLTF	TGTGCCAGCAGCTTTGTAGCGGGGGGCCATTCTGGGGCCAACGTCCTGACTTTC
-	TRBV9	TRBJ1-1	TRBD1	CASSSAGQGRENTEAFF	TGTGCCAGCAGCTCAGCCGGACAGGGCAGGGAGAACACTGAAGCTTTCTTT
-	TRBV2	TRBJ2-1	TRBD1	CASSELGTGGAGTYNEQFF	TGTGCCAGCAGTGAATTGGGGACAGGGGGCGCAGGGACCTACAATGAGCAGTTCTTC
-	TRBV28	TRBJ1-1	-	CASSQGRMNTEAFF	TGTGCCAGCAGTCAGGGGCGAATGAACACTGAAGCTTTCTTT
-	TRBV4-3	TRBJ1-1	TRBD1	CASSQEEGQREDGAFF	TGCGCCAGCAGCCAAGAGGAGGGACAGCGAGAGGATGGGGCTTTCTTT
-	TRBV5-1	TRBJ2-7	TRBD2	CASSPGTSGSDLSYEQYF	TGCGCCAGCAGCCCCGGGACTAGCGGGAGCGATCTCTCCTACGAGCAGTACTTC
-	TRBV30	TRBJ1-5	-	CASSSGDSNQPQHF	TGTGCCTCGAGTTCAGGGGATAGCAATCAGCCCCAGCATTTT
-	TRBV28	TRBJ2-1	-	CASSLPVTEQFF	TGTGCCAGCAGTTTACCGGTCACCGAGCAGTTCTTC
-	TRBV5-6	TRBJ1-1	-	CASSSRVNTEAFF	TGTGCCAGCAGCTCTCGGGTGAACACTGAAGCTTTCTTT
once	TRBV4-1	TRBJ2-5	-	CASSQGEGQETQYF	TGCGCCAGCAGCCAAGGTGAGGGTCAAGAGACCCAGTACTTC
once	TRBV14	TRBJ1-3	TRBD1	CASSQTGSSGNTIYF	TGTGCCAGCAGCCAGACAGGGAGCTCTGGAAACACCATATATTTT
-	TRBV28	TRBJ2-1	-	CASKGQTVGNNEQFF	TGTGCCAGCAAGGGGCAGACAGTCGGAAACAATGAGCAGTTCTTC
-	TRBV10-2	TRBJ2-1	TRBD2	CASRQGGLAGAPSYNEQFF	TGCGCCAGCAGGCAGGGGGGACTAGCGGGAGCCCCCTCCTACAATGAGCAGTTCTTC
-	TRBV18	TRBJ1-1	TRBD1	CASSLGTDTEAFF	TGTGCCAGCTCACTTGGGACAGACACTGAAGCTTTCTTT
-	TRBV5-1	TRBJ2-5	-	CASSYGGGGETQYF	TGCGCCAGCAGCTATGGCGGGGGCGGGGAGACCCAGTACTTC
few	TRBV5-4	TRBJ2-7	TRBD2	CASSPGGSNYEQYF	TGTGCCAGCAGCCCGGGGGGATCCAACTACGAGCAGTACTTC
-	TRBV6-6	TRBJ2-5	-	CASVGGARRQETQYF	TGTGCCAGCGTAGGCGGGGCTAGGCGTCAAGAGACCCAGTACTTC
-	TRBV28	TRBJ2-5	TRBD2	CASRRTSGETQYF	TGTGCCAGCAGACGGACTAGCGGAGAGACCCAGTACTTC
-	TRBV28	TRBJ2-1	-	CASSLGLEATYNEQFF	TGTGCCAGCAGCTTAGGTTTAGAGGCCACCTACAATGAGCAGTTCTTC
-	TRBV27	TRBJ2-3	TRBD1	CASSMTGPRDTQYF	TGTGCCAGCAGCATGACAGGGCCGAGAGATACGCAGTATTTT
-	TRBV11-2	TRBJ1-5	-	CASSLTAGGNQPQHF	TGTGCCAGCAGCTTAACAGCAGGGGGCAATCAGCCCCAGCATTTT
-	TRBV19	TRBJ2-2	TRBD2	CASGGAGELFF	TGTGCCAGTGGGGGGGCCGGGGAGCTGTTTTTT
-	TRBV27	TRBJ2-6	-	CASSLSSRWGRANVLTF	TGTGCCAGCAGTTTATCAAGTCGGTGGGGCCGGGCCAACGTCCTGACTTTC
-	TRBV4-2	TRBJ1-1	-	CASSQDGQGRNTEAFF	TGTGCCAGCAGCCAAGACGGGCAGGGGAGGAACACTGAAGCTTTCTTT
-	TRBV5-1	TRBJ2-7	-	CASSLGQEYEQYF	TGCGCCAGCAGCTTGGGACAGGAATACGAGCAGTACTTC
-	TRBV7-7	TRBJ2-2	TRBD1	CASSTTPQGDTGELFF	TGTGCTAGCAGCACCACCCCACAGGGGGACACCGGGGAGCTGTTTTTT
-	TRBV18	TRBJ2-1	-	CASSPPIASSYNEQFF	TGTGCCAGCTCACCACCGATCGCGTCCTCCTACAATGAGCAGTTCTTC
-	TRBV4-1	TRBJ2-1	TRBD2	CASSQPGLVKFF	TGCGCCAGCAGCCAACCGGGACTAGTAAAGTTCTTC
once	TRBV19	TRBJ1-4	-	CASRSTGRKLFF	TGTGCCAGTAGGTCAACAGGGCGAAAACTGTTTTTT
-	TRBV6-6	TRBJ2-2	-	CATEVDSFPGELFF	TGTGCCACTGAGGTAGACTCATTCCCCGGGGAGCTGTTTTTT
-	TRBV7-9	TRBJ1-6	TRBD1	CASSAPGQDNSPLHF	TGTGCCAGCAGCGCTCCGGGACAGGATAATTCACCCCTCCACTTT
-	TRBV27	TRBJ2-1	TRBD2	CASSLGLALGEQFF	TGTGCCAGCAGTTTAGGACTAGCTTTAGGTGAGCAGTTCTTC
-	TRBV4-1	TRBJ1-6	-	CASSHAGMGTYNSPLHF	TGCGCCAGCAGCCACGCAGGGATGGGAACCTATAATTCACCCCTCCACTTT
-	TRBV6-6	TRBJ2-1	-	CASSLWGEEYNEQFF	TGTGCCAGCAGTCTTTGGGGGGAGGAATACAATGAGCAGTTCTTC
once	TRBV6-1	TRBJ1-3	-	CASSEFVNSGNTIYF	TGTGCCAGCAGTGAATTTGTCAACTCTGGAAACACCATATATTTT
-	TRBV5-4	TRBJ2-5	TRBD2	CASIPRPPTSGVSWETQYF	TGTGCCAGCATCCCCCGCCCCCCGACTAGCGGGGTTTCGTGGGAGACCCAGTACTTC
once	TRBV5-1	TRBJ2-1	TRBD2	CASSSGGGGYVDEQFF	TGCGCCAGCTCAAGTGGGGGCGGGGGGTATGTCGATGAGCAGTTCTTC
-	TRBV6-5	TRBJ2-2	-	CASSYSNPFGELFF	TGTGCCAGCAGTTACTCTAATCCCTTCGGGGAGCTGTTTTTT
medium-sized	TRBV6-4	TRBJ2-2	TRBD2	CASSDGAAGTGELFF	TGTGCCAGCAGTGACGGGGCAGCGGGGACCGGGGAGCTGTTTTTT
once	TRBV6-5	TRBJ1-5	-	CASSPVWYQPQHF	TGTGCCAGCAGCCCGGTGTGGTATCAGCCCCAGCATTTT
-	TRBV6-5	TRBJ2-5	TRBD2	CASSRSGGSQETQYF	TGTGCCAGCTCCCGGTCGGGGGGATCTCAAGAGACCCAGTACTTC
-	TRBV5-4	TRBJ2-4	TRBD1	CASSVDRGNIQYF	TGTGCCAGCAGCGTGGACAGGGGTAACATTCAGTACTTC
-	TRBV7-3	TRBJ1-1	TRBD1	CASSLTGFTEAFF	TGTGCCAGCAGCCTGACAGGGTTCACTGAAGCTTTCTTT
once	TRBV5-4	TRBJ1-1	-	CASSPYRERTFPEAFF	TGTGCCAGCAGTCCGTACAGGGAAAGAACATTTCCTGAAGCTTTCTTT
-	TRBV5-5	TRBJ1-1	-	CASSLFGPTEAFF	TGTGCCAGCAGCTTGTTTGGGCCTACTGAAGCTTTCTTT
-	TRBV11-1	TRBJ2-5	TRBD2	CASSLKLAGEETQYF	TGTGCCAGCAGCCTAAAACTAGCGGGGGAAGAGACCCAGTACTTC
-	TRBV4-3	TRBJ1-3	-	CASSQAGATSGNTIYF	TGCGCCAGCAGCCAAGCAGGTGCGACCTCTGGAAACACCATATATTTT
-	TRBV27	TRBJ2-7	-	CASSLGGSEQYF	TGTGCCAGCAGTCTTGGCGGAAGCGAGCAGTACTTC
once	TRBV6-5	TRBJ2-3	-	CASSYSTQGFADTQYF	TGTGCCAGCAGTTACTCCACGCAGGGATTTGCAGATACGCAGTATTTT
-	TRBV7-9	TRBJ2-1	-	CASSLGAGFFYNEQFF	TGTGCCAGCAGCTTAGGGGCAGGGTTTTTCTACAATGAGCAGTTCTTC
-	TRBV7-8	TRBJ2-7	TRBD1	CASSLYPGQLYEQYF	TGTGCCAGCAGCTTATATCCGGGACAGCTCTACGAGCAGTACTTC
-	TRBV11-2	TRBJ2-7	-	CASSLVTGGRLYEQYF	TGTGCCAGCAGCTTAGTGACGGGGGGCCGGCTCTACGAGCAGTACTTC
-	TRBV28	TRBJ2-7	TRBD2	CASSLSGRGEEQYF	TGTGCCAGCAGTCTTAGCGGGAGGGGTGAAGAGCAGTACTTC